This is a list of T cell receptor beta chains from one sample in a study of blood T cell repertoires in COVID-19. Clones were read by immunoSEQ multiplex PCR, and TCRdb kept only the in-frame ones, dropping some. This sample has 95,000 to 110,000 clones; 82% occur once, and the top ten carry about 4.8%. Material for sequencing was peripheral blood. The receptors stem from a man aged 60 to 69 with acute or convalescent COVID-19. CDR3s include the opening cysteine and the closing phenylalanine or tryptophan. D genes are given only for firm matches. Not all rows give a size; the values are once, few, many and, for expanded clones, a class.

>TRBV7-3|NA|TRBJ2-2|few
TGTGCCAGCAGCTTGGACTTTAACACCGGGGAGCTGTTTTTT
CASSLDFNTGELFF
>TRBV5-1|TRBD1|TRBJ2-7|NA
TGCGCCAGCAGCACGGGACAGGGCGGCGAGCAGTACTTC
CASSTGQGGEQYF
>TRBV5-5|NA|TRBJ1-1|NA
TGTGCCAGCAGCTCCGGGACATTGAACACTGAAGCTTTCTTT
CASSSGTLNTEAFF
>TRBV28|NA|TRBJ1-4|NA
TGTGCCACTTCTGGACAGAATAATGAAAAACTGTTTTTT
CATSGQNNEKLFF
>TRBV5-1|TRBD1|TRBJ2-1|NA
TGCGCCGAAGACCGGGACAGGGTCTTCAATGAGCAGTTCTTC
CAEDRDRVFNEQFF
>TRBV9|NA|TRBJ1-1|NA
TGTGCCAGCAGCCCACTGACAGGTAACACTGAAGCTTTCTTT
CASSPLTGNTEAFF
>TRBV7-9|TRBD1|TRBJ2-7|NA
TGTGCCAGCAGCCTAACCGGGACAGGGACCTACGAGCAGTACTTC
CASSLTGTGTYEQYF
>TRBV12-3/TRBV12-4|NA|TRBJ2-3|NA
TGTGCCAGCAGTTTAGACAGGGAAGATACGCAGTATTTT
CASSLDREDTQYF
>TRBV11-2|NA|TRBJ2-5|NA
TGTGCCAGCAGCTTAGGAGGCCGGGGGGCGCTCCAAGAGACCCAGTACTTC
CASSLGGRGALQETQYF
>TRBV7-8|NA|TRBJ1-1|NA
TGTGCCAGCAGTTCCGGGACTGAAGCTTTCTTT
CASSSGTEAFF
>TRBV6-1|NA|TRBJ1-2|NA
TGTGCCAGCAGTGAGATCCCCGGGGAAGGCGACTACACCTTC
CASSEIPGEGDYTF
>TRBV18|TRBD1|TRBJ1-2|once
TGTGCCAGCTCACCTTCCCCCCGGTCTGCCCCGGGACAGGGACATGGCTACACCTTC
CASSPSPRSAPGQGHGYTF
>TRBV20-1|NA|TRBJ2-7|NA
TGCAGTGCTAGAGTCATGGCAGGCACGTACTTC
CSARVMAGTYF
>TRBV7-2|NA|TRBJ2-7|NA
TGTGCCAGCAGCCCTACAGTAATCGCCTACGAGCAGTACTTC
CASSPTVIAYEQYF
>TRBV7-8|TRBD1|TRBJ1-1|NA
TGTGCCAGCAGCTTTAGGGGGACAGGGGGCACTGAAGCTTTCTTT
CASSFRGTGGTEAFF
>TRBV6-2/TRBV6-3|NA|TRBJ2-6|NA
TGTGCCAGCAGTTTGAGGATTACTGGGGCCAACGTCCTGACTTTC
CASSLRITGANVLTF
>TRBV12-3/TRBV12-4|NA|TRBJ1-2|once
TGTGCCAGCAGTTTAGGGGAGGGCTATGGCTACACCTTC
CASSLGEGYGYTF
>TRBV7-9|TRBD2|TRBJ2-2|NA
TGTGCCAGCAGCCCTGGGATAGCGGGGGTTACCACCGGGGAGCTGTTTTTT
CASSPGIAGVTTGELFF
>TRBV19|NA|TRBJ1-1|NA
TGTGCCAGTAGCCCTTGGCAGTTGAACACTGAAGCTTTCTTT
CASSPWQLNTEAFF
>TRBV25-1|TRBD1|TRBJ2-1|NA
TGTGCCAGCAGTGACACTAGACAGGGTTCGAATGAGCAGTTCTTC
CASSDTRQGSNEQFF
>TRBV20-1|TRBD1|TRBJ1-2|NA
TGCAGTGCTAGTCTCTATTCCGGACAGGGCTCAAACTATGGCTACACCTTC
CSASLYSGQGSNYGYTF
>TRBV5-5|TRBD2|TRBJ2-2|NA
TGTGCCAGCAGCTTGAGGTTAGCGGGAGAGAGGACCGGGGAGCTGTTTTTT
CASSLRLAGERTGELFF
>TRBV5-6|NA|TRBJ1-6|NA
TGTGCCAGCAGCTTGGGGGACATCTCCTATAATTCACCCCTCCACTTT
CASSLGDISYNSPLHF
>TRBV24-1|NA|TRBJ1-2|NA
TGTGCCACCAGTGACGGCTATGGCTACACCTTC
CATSDGYGYTF
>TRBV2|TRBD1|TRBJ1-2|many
TGTGCCAGCAGTGAAATCACAGGGGGCGCGGGTGGCTACACCTTC
CASSEITGGAGGYTF
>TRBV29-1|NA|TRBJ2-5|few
TGCAGCGGGGGACATAAAGAGACCCAGTACTTC
CSGGHKETQYF
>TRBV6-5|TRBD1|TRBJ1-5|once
TGTGCCAGCAGCTCCGGGACAGGGGGCCCTCAGCCCCAGCATTTT
CASSSGTGGPQPQHF
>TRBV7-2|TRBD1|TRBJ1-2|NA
TGTGCCAGCAGCTCCCCCAGACAGGGAACGGGCTATGGCTACACCTTC
CASSSPRQGTGYGYTF
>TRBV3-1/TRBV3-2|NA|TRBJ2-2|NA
TGTGCCAGCAGCCAACCTCAGGGAACCAACACCGGGGAGCTGTTTTTT
CASSQPQGTNTGELFF